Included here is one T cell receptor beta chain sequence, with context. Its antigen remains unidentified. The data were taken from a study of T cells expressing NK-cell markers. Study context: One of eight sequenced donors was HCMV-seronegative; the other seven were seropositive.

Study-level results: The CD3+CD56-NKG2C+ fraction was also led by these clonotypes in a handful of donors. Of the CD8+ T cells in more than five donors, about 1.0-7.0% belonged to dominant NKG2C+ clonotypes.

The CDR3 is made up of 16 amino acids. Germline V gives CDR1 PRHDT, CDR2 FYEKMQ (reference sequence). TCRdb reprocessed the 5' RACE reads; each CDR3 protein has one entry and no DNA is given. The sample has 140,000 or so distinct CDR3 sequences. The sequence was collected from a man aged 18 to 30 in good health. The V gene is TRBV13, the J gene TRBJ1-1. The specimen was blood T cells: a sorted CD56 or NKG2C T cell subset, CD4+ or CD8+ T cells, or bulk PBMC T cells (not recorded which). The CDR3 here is CASSLGTGAADTEAFF. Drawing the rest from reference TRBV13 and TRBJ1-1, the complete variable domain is AAGVIQSPRHLIKEKRETATLKCYPIPRHDTVYWYQQGPGQDPQFLISFYEKMQSDKGSIPDRFSAQQFSDYHSELNMSSLELGDSALYFCASSLGTGAADTEAFFGQGTRLTVV.